The 31 T cell receptor beta chains reported below all come from one sample, sequenced in a study of T cell responses to AZD1222 COVID-19 vaccine. Clones were sequenced by immunoSEQ multiplex PCR, and TCRdb holds only the in-frame ones, with some missing. The sample holds more than 80,000 clones, 85% to 90% seen once. Sequenced material: peripheral blood, taken on day 0 of MenACWY control vaccination. The receptors originated from an adult in good health.

The count of this clone is one. The chain carries TRBV2 and TRBJ1-4; 7 positions agree with TRBD1. V was clipped by 10 bases and J by 5 bases; unmatched bases: 10. Germline lookup yields CDR1 SNHLY and CDR2 FYNNEI. This CDR3 is 14 amino acids long. The CDR3 protein is CATGRDRGNEKLFF. CDR3 DNA sequence: TGTGCCACAGGCAGGGACAGAGGGAATGAAAAACTGTTTTTT.

This clone was counted once. The rearrangement joins TRBV2 to TRBJ1-1, with D perhaps TRBD1 (5 bases). Germline V gives CDR1 SNHLY, CDR2 FYNNEI. V lost 1 base and J 1 base, leaving 10 bases between the germline ends. CDR3 length: 15 amino acids. In DNA form, the CDR3 reads TGTGCCAGCAGTGAAGTAGGGGAGAGGAACACTGAAGCTTTCTTT. As protein: CASSEVGERNTEAFF.

CDR3 loop: CASSPRGQTEAFF. CDR3 nucleotide sequence: TGTGCCAGCAGCCCTCGGGGACAGACTGAAGCTTTCTTT. The chain recombines TRBV6-2 or TRBV6-3 with TRBJ1-1; TRBD1 aligns across 7 bases. Germline V gene lookup returns CDR1 MNHEY and CDR2 SVGEGT. J lost 5 bases, V lost 6 bases, and 6 bases had no gene match. The CDR3 consists of 13 residues.

The chain employs TRBV2 and TRBJ2-5; either TRBD1 or TRBD2 may fit D (5 bases each). The V and J ends lost 2 bases and 5 bases respectively, with 15 bases between them. CDR3 size: 15 residues. Germline CDR1 SNHLY, CDR2 FYNNEI. CDR3 bases: TGTGCCAGCAGTGAAAACCGGGACCTAGGGGAGACCCAGTACTTC. Its translation: CASSENRDLGETQYF.

V gene TRBV6-6 combines with J gene TRBJ1-6, with D maybe TRBD1 (5 bases). V was trimmed by 0 bases and J by 7 bases, leaving 10 bases between them. This CDR3 is built from 15 residues. Germline values: CDR1 MNHNY, CDR2 SVGAGI (reference sequence). This chain's CDR3 is CASSYSSEGNSPLHF. The CDR3 region has the DNA TGTGCCAGCAGTTACTCGTCTGAGGGGAATTCACCCCTCCACTTT.

This clone is a singleton in its sample. V and J are TRBV21-1 and TRBJ1-5. TRBV21-1 is a pseudogene. The CDR3 is 17 amino acids. As DNA, the CDR3 is TGTGCCAGCAGCAGAGGGACGCAAAATAGGGGCAATCAGCCCCAGCATTTT. This translates into CASSRGTQNRGNQPQHF.

V and J are TRBV7-2 and TRBJ1-6; D uncertain. V lost 1 base to trimming and J lost 7 bases, with 11 bases between them. The germline CDR1 and CDR2 sequences are SGHTA and FQGNSA. The CDR3 spans 15 residues. The CDR3 loop reads CASSLEAGRNSPLHF. The CDR3 bases are TGTGCCAGCAGCTTAGAGGCCGGTCGGAATTCACCCCTCCACTTT.

The table lists this clone with a few counts. The genes are TRBV9 and TRBJ1-2, with D possibly TRBD1 on 5 matching bases. The CDR3 loop spans 13 amino acids. CDR1 is SGDLS, CDR2 YYNGEE, per germline. V was cut by 4 bases and J by 4 bases, with 11 bases left in between. The CDR3 here is CASSPRGGYGYTF. DNA of the CDR3: TGTGCCAGCAGCCCCCGCGGGGGCTATGGCTACACCTTC.

V gene TRBV30 combines with J gene TRBJ1-6; 7 bases align to TRBD1. The length of the CDR3 is 12 residues. V lost 3 bases to trimming and J lost 9 bases; unmatched junction nucleotides: 2. Germline assignment: CDR1 GTSNPN and CDR2 SVGIG (reference sequence). The CDR3: CAWRGQSSPLHF. The CDR3 nucleotides read TGTGCCTGGAGGGGACAGTCTTCACCCCTCCACTTT.

V and J are TRBV18 and TRBJ2-7; 10 bases are a match to TRBD1. In germline, CDR1 is KGHSH, CDR2 LQKENI. CDR3 length equals 15 residues. The V and J ends lost 6 bases and 2 bases, in that order; junction bases with no gene match: 7. In nucleotides, the CDR3 is TGTGCCAGCTCCGGCGGGACAGGGGATCCCTACGAGCAGTACTTC. This encodes CASSGGTGDPYEQYF.

V is TRBV2 and J is TRBJ1-2; tentative D call: TRBD1 (6 bases). Germline CDR1 is SNHLY and CDR2 is FYNNEI. The CDR3 extends over 14 amino acids. Trimming left V 3 bases short and J 4 bases short, with 12 bases between. In DNA, the CDR3 is TGTGCCAGCAGTGACGGGGGCGCCGGCTATGGCTACACCTTC. Residues: CASSDGGAGYGYTF.

V and J are TRBV11-2 and TRBJ1-3, with D uncertain. The ends were cut back, 5 bases at V and 4 bases at J, with 15 bases in the middle. CDR1 is SGHAT and CDR2 is FQNNGV in the germline V gene. The CDR3 consists of 15 residues. CDR3 bases: TGTGCCAGCAGCAAGGGTCCTACCGAAGGAAACACCATATATTTT. Translated: CASSKGPTEGNTIYF.

The chain joins TRBV5-5 to TRBJ1-1; D might be TRBD1 (5 bases). This CDR3 has 14 amino acids. With 2 bases removed from V and 2 bases from J, the gap between germline ends came to 10 bases. Germline loops: CDR1 SGHKS, CDR2 YYEKEE (reference sequence). CDR3 loop: CASSLRRTNTEAFF. The CDR3 DNA sequence: TGTGCCAGCAGCTTAAGACGGACAAACACTGAAGCTTTCTTT.

The table lists this clone with a count of one. This chain connects TRBV2 to TRBJ1-2; D remains ambiguous. The length of the CDR3 is 13 residues. Germline CDR1 SNHLY, CDR2 FYNNEI. The V gene lost 3 bases and the J gene lost 4 bases, with 9 bases spanning the gap. Written as DNA, the CDR3 is TGTGCCAGCAGTGACATAGTGGGCTATGGCTACACCTTC. Translating it yields CASSDIVGYGYTF.

This sequence joins TRBV6-6 and TRBJ2-3; TRBD2 matches at 9 bases. Germline CDR1 is MNHNY and CDR2 is SVGAGI (reference sequence). V dropped 4 bases and J dropped 5; count of bases not matched to a gene: 10. The CDR3 loop spans 16 amino acids. The CDR3 bases are TGTGCCAGCAGTTCCCGGTCTAGCGGGGATCAAGATACGCAGTATTTT. Translated: CASSSRSSGDQDTQYF.

The rearrangement links TRBV19 to TRBJ2-2, with 8 bases matching TRBD1. V lost 3 bases to trimming and J lost 6 bases; unmatched junction nucleotides: 3. Germline CDR1 and CDR2: LNHDA and SQIVND (reference sequence). The CDR3 is 14 amino acids. CDR3 sequence (DNA): TGTGCCAGTAGTATCCGACAGGGGTCCGGGGAGCTGTTTTTT. It codes for CASSIRQGSGELFF. Using reference TRBV19 and TRBJ2-2 for the parts outside the CDR3, the full variable domain is DGGITQSPKYLFRKEGQNVTLSCEQNLNHDAMYWYRQDPGQGLRLIYYSQIVNDFQKGDIAEGYSVSREKKESFPLTVTSAQKNPTAFYLCASSIRQGSGELFFGEGSRLTVL.

The rearrangement links TRBV9 to TRBJ1-3, with a weak D call TRBD1 (5 bases). The germline V and J ends were trimmed by 0 bases and 3 bases, with 10 bases remaining between them. This CDR3 comprises 15 residues. Germline loops: CDR1 SGDLS, CDR2 YYNGEE. The CDR3 reads CASSVGDSYGNTIYF. The DNA for the CDR3 is TGTGCCAGCAGCGTAGGTGACAGTTATGGAAACACCATATATTTT.

Comment on this clone: The sample holds other DNA sequences that translate to the same CDR3. The chain links TRBV28 to TRBJ1-5; D not resolved. This CDR3 region has 12 residues. Per germline, CDR1 MDHEN and CDR2 SYDVKM. V was shortened by 2 bases and J by 2 bases, with 1 base between the two germline ends. This chain's CDR3 is CASSLGNQPQHF. CDR3 nucleotides: TGTGCCAGCAGTTTAGGCAATCAGCCCCAGCATTTT.

This clone was counted once. This chain uses TRBV25-1 with TRBJ2-2; 12 nucleotides line up with TRBD2. This CDR3 region has 18 residues. V was pared by 6 bases and J by 3 bases, with 11 bases of the junction left unmatched. Germline V gives CDR1 MGHDK, CDR2 SYGVNS. DNA of the CDR3: TGTGCCAGCAGGGCCGGGACTAGCGGGCGGGTTTACACCGGGGAGCTGTTTTTT. Amino acid sequence: CASRAGTSGRVYTGELFF.

This sequence joins TRBV29-1 and TRBJ1-4; unclear D gene. Trimming stripped 4 bases from V and 6 bases from J, with 9 bases between. The CDR3 sequence is 12 residues long. CDR1 SQVTM and CDR2 ANQGSEA come from the germline V gene. The CDR3 nucleotides are TGCAGCGTTGTAGGGTTTGATGAAAAACTGTTTTTT. Encoded protein: CSVVGFDEKLFF.

This clone is a singleton in its sample. The chain is built from TRBV9 and TRBJ1-2, with 7 nucleotides matching TRBD1. V lost 2 bases, J lost 6 bases, and 13 bases stayed unmatched. CDR1 is SGDLS and CDR2 is YYNGEE in the germline V gene. The CDR3 loop spans 16 amino acids. The CDR3 spells CASSVGTAKESHGYTF. The CDR3 coding sequence is TGTGCCAGCAGCGTCGGGACAGCAAAAGAGTCCCATGGCTACACCTTC. Filled out from reference TRBV9 and TRBJ1-2, the complete variable domain reads DSGVTQTPKHLITATGQRVTLRCSPRSGDLSVYWYQQSLDQGLQFLIQYYNGEERAKGNILERFSAQQFPDLHSELNLSSLELGDSALYFCASSVGTAKESHGYTFGSGTRLTVV.

V and J are TRBV4-2 and TRBJ1-5; no definite D call. Trimming cost V 1 base and J 0 bases, with 4 bases left between them. The CDR3 consists of 14 residues. Germline CDR1 LGHNA, CDR2 YNFKEQ. The CDR3 spells CASSQGSSNQPQHF. The DNA of the CDR3 is TGTGCCAGCAGCCAAGGGAGTAGCAATCAGCCCCAGCATTTT.

The rearrangement joins TRBV5-1 to TRBJ2-3; tentatively, D is TRBD2 (6 bases). The CDR3 consists of 14 residues. Per germline, CDR1 SGHRS and CDR2 YFSETQ. The V gene lost 3 bases and the J gene lost 0 bases, with 8 bases spanning the gap. For the CDR3, the DNA is TGCGCCAGCAGCTGGGGGACTAGCACAGATACGCAGTATTTT. Its protein is CASSWGTSTDTQYF.

This clone has only one observation. The J gene is TRBJ1-4, the V gene TRBV5-3; weak D call: TRBD1 (6 bases). TRBV5-3 is labeled an ORF, and its function is uncertain. Trimming removed 0 bases from V and 5 bases from J, with 11 bases in between. This CDR3 is 15 amino acids long. This chain's CDR3 is CARSLDGQKNEKLFF. As DNA, the CDR3 is TGTGCCAGAAGCTTGGATGGACAGAAAAATGAAAAACTGTTTTTT.

The rearrangement links TRBV5-8 to TRBJ1-4; D remains ambiguous. Trimming stripped 0 bases from V and 0 bases from J, with 12 bases between. The germline gives CDR1 SGHTS, CDR2 YDEGEE. This CDR3 comprises 17 residues. Written as DNA, the CDR3 is TGTGCCAGCAGCTTGGCCATGGGGAGTGCAACTAATGAAAAACTGTTTTTT. Its protein is CASSLAMGSATNEKLFF.

The chain uses TRBV29-1 and TRBJ1-4, with D possibly matching TRBD1 (5 bases). V shed 1 base and J shed 6 bases, with 9 bases lying between them. This CDR3 is built from 13 residues. The germline CDR1 and CDR2 sequences are SQVTM and ANQGSEA. CDR3 region: CSVEGQGDEKLFF. CDR3 DNA: TGCAGCGTTGAAGGGCAGGGAGATGAAAAACTGTTTTTT.

This sequence joins TRBV3-1 (or the pseudogene TRBV3-2) and TRBJ1-5; TRBD1 might be the D (5 bases). Trimming took off 4 bases at V and 7 bases at J, with 11 bases between the two ends. Looked up from germline, CDR1 is LGHDT and CDR2 is YNNKEL (reference sequence). This CDR3 has 13 amino acids. CDR3 in DNA: TGTGCCAGCAGCCTCGGGCGGGGCCAGCCCCAGCATTTT. Protein product: CASSLGRGQPQHF.

This chain uses TRBV6-1 with TRBJ2-2; 12 bases match TRBD2. Unmatched junction bases numbered 6, after V lost 4 bases and J lost 0 bases. The CDR3 consists of 18 residues. The germline gives CDR1 MNHNS, CDR2 SASEGT. CDR3 DNA: TGTGCCAGCAGTGCCAGGACTAGCGGGGCCTCGAACACCGGGGAGCTGTTTTTT. It is translated as CASSARTSGASNTGELFF.

The V gene is TRBV3-1 (or the pseudogene TRBV3-2), the J gene TRBJ2-1; 10 bases align to TRBD1. CDR3 length: 17 amino acids. Germline trimming cut 0 bases from V and 6 bases from J; bases unmatched to any gene: 8. The germline gives CDR1 LGHDT, CDR2 YNNKEL (reference sequence). The CDR3 DNA reads TGTGCCAGCAGCCAAGATTTGTCGGGACAGGGGATCAATGAGCAGTTCTTC. Its translation is CASSQDLSGQGINEQFF.

This clone was recorded only once. The chain has TRBV14 and TRBJ2-1, with TRBD1 identical over 11 bases. V trimming: 3 bases; J trimming: 3 bases; junction bases outside the gene matches: 4. The CDR3 totals 16 residues. Germline V lookup: CDR1 SGHDN, CDR2 FVKESK. As DNA, the CDR3 is TGTGCCAGCAGCCAGCCCGGGACAGGGGGCTACAATGAGCAGTTCTTC. This codes for CASSQPGTGGYNEQFF.

The V gene is TRBV30, the J gene TRBJ1-6; the D gene is possibly TRBD1 (5 bases). CDR1 is GTSNPN, CDR2 SVGIG, per germline (reference sequence). Trimming took 5 bases from V and 7 from J, leaving 15 bases between them. This CDR3 contains 14 residues. The CDR3 protein is CAWELGGSNSPLHF. CDR3 bases: TGTGCCTGGGAGCTGGGGGGAAGCAATTCACCCCTCCACTTT.